This T cell receptor beta chain comes out of a study of CXCR3-negative and CXCR3-positive naive CD8 T cells. Overall study findings and caveats: Most assays used freshly isolated PBMCs, as cryopreservation partially reduced CXCR3.

Per CD8+ T cell subset, triplicate sorts of 300,000 cells each were done. UMI-labeled 5' RACE TRB cDNA libraries were prepared from the cells. TCRdb reanalyzed the 5' RACE reads, giving one entry per CDR3 protein sequence and no DNA. This sample's table reports approximately 3,400 distinct CDR3 sequences. According to its frequency, this clonotype is medium-sized. The antigen is not known. The CDR3 contains 12 residues. Germline V lookup: CDR1 KGHSH, CDR2 LQKENI. The sequence derives from a human donor in good health. Some clones in this sample may be carry-over from other donors' samples. This sequence joins TRBV18 and TRBJ1-1; TCRdb indicates TRBD1, and absent DNA this call remains unverified. The sample comprised naive CXCR3- CD8+ T cells from blood. Subset here: CD45RO-CCR7+CD27+CD95- naive CD8+ T cells lacking CXCR3 (TNR3-). The CDR3 region is CASSTPGQEAFF.